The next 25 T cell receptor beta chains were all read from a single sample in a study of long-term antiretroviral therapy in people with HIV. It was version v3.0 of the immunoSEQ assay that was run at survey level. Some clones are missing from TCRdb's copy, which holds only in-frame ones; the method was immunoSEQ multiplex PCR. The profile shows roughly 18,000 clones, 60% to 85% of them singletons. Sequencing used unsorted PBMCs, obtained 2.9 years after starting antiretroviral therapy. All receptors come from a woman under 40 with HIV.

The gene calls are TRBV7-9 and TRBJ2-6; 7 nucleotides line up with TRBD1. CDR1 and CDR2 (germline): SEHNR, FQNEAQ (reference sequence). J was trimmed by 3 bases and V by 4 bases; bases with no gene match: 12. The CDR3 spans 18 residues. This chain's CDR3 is CASSSTTGLSYGANVLTF. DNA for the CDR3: TGTGCCAGCAGCTCAACGACAGGGTTGTCTTATGGGGCCAACGTCCTGACTTTC.

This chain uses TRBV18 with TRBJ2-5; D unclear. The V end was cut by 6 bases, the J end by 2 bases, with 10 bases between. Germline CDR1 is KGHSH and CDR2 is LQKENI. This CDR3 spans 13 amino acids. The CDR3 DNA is TGTGCCAGCTCGCTCGGTGGTCAAGAGACCCAGTACTTC. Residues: CASSLGGQETQYF.

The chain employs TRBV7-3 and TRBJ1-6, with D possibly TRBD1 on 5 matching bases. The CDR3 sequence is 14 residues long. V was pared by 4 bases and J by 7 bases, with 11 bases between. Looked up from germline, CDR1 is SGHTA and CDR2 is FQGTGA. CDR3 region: CASSYQGYNSPLHF. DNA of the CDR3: TGTGCCAGCAGCTACCAGGGATACAATTCACCCCTCCACTTT.

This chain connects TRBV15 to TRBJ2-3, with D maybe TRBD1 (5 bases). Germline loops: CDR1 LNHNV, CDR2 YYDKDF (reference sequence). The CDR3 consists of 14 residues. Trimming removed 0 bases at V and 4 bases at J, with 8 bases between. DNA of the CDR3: TGTGCCACCAGCAGAGATCAGGGTTCAGATACGCAGTATTTT. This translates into CATSRDQGSDTQYF.

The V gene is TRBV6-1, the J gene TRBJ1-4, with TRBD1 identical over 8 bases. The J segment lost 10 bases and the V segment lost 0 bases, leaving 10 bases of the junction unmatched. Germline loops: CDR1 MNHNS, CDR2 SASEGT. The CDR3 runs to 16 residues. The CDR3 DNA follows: TGTGCCAGCAGTGAAGCAGACAGGGGACGGTCTGGAAAACTGTTTTTT. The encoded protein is CASSEADRGRSGKLFF.

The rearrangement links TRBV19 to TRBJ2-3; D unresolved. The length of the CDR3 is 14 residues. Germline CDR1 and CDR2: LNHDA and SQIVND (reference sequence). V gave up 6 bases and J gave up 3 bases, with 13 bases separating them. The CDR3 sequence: CASSPGMGTDTQYF. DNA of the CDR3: TGTGCCAGTAGCCCCGGTATGGGGACAGATACGCAGTATTTT.

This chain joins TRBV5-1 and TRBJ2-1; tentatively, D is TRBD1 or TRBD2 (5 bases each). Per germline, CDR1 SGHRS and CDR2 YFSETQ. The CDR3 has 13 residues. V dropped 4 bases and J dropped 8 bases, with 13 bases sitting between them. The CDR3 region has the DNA TGCGCCAGCAGCGGGGGACCTCGGGATGAGCAGTTCTTC. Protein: CASSGGPRDEQFF. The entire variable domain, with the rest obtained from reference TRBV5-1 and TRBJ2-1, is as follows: KAGVTQTPRYLIKTRGQQVTLSCSPISGHRSVSWYQQTPGQGLQFLFEYFSETQRNKGNFPGRFSGRQFSNSRSEMNVSTLELGDSALYLCASSGGPRDEQFFGPGTRLTVL.

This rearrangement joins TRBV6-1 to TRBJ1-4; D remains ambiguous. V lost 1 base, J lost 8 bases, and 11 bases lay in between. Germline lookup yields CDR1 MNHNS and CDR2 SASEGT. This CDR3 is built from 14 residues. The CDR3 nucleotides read TGTGCCAGCAGTGAAGGGAGAAGTCGCGAAAAACTGTTTTTT. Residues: CASSEGRSREKLFF.

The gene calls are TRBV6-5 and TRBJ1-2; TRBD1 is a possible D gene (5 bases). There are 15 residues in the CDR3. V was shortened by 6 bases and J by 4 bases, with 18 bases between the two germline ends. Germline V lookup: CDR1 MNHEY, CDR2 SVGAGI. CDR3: CASRGVSGTLYGYTF. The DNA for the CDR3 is TGTGCCAGCAGAGGGGTTTCGGGGACGCTCTATGGCTACACCTTC.

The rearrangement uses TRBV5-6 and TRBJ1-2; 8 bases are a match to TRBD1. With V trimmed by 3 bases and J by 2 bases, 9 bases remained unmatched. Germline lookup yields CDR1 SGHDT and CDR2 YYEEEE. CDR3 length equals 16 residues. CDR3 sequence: CASSSRRTGTNYGYTF. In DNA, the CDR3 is TGTGCCAGCAGCTCCCGTCGGACAGGGACGAACTATGGCTACACCTTC.

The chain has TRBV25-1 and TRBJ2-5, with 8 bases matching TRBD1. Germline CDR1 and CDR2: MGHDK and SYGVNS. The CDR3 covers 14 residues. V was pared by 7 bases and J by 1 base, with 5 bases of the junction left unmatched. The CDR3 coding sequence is TGTGCCAGCAAGACAGGGGAAGGCCAAGAGACCCAGTACTTC. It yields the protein CASKTGEGQETQYF.

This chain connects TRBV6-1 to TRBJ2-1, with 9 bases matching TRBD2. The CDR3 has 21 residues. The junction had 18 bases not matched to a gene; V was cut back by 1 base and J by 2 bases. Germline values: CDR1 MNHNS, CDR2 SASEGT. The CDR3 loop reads CASSEGGGLANSVRAYNEQFF. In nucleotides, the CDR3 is TGTGCCAGCAGTGAAGGGGGAGGACTAGCGAATTCTGTGAGGGCCTACAATGAGCAGTTCTTC.

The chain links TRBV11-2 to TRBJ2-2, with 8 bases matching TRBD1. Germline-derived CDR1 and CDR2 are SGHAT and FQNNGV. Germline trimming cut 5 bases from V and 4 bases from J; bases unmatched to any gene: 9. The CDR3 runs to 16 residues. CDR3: CASSPRTGWATGELFF. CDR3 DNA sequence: TGTGCCAGCAGCCCCAGGACAGGGTGGGCCACCGGGGAGCTGTTTTTT.

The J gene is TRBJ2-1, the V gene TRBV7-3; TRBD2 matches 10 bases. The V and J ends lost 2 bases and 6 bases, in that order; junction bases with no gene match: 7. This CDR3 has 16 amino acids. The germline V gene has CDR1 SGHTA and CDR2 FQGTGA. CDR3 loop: CASSLEAGGRGNEQFF. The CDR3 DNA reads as TGTGCCAGCAGCTTAGAAGCGGGGGGGCGGGGCAATGAGCAGTTCTTC.

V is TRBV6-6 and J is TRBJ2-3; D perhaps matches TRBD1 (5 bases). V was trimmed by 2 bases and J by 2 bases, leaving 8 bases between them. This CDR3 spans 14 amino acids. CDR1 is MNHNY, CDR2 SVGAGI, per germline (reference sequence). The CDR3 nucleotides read TGTGCCAGCAGTTACGCGGACAACACAGATACGCAGTATTTT. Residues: CASSYADNTDTQYF.

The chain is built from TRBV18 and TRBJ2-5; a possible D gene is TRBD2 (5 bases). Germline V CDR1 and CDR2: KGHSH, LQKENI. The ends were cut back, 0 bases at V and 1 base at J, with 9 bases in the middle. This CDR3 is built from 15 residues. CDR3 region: CASSPPPGIQETQYF. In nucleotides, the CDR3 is TGTGCCAGCTCACCACCCCCGGGAATCCAAGAGACCCAGTACTTC.

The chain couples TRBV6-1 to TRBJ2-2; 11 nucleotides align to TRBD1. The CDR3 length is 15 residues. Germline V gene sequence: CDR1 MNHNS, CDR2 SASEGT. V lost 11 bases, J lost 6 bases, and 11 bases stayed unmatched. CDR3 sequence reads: CASWRGTGGAGELFF. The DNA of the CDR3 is TGTGCCTCTTGGCGGGGGACAGGGGGGGCCGGGGAGCTGTTTTTT.

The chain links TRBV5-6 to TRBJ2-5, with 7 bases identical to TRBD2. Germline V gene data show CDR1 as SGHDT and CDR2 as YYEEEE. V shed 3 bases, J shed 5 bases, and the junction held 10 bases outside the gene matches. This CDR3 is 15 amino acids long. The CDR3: CASSSPSTSRETQYF. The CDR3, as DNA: TGTGCCAGCAGCTCACCTTCGACTAGCCGGGAGACCCAGTACTTC.

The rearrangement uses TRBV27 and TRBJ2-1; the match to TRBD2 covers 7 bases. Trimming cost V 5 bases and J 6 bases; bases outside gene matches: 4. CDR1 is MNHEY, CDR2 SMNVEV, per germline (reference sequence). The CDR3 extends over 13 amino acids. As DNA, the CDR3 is TGTGCCAGCAGTACCGGGGGGACCAATGAGCAGTTCTTC. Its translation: CASSTGGTNEQFF.

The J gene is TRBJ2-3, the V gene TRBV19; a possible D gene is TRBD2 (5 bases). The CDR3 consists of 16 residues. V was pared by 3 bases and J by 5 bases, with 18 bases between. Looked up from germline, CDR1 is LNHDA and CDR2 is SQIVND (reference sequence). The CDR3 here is CASSIGSRGNGDTQYF. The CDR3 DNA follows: TGTGCCAGTAGTATCGGTTCTCGAGGGAACGGAGATACGCAGTATTTT.

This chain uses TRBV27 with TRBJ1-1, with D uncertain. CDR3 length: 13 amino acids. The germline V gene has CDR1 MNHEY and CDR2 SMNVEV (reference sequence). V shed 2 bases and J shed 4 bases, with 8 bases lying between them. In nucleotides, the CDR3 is TGTGCCAGCAGTTTAGTGAAGGGCACTGAAGCTTTCTTT. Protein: CASSLVKGTEAFF.

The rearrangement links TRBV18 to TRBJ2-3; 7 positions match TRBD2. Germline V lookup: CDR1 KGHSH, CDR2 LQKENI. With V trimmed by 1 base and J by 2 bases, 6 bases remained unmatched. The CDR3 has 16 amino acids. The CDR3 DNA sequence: TGTGCCAGCTCACCACGGGAAGCGGGGACCACAGATACGCAGTATTTT. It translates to CASSPREAGTTDTQYF.

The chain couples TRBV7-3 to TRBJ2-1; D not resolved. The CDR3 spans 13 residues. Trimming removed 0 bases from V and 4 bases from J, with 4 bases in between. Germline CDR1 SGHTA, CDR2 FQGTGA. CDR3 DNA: TGTGCCAGCAGCTTAACCTCATACAATGAGCAGTTCTTC. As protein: CASSLTSYNEQFF.

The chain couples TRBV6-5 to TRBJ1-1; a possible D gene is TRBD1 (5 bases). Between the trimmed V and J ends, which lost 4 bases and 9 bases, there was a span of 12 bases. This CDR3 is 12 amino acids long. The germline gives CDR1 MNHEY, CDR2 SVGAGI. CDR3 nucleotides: TGTGCCAGCAGTTTTACTACAGGCCAAGCTTTCTTT. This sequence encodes CASSFTTGQAFF.

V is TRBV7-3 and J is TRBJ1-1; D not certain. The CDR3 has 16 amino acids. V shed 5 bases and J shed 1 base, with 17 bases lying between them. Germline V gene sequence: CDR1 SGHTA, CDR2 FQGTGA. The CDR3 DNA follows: TGTGCCAGCAGCCGGGAGAAGGCGGCGAGGAACACTGAAGCTTTCTTT. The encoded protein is CASSREKAARNTEAFF. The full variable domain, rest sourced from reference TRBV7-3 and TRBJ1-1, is GAGVSQTPSNKVTEKGKYVELRCDPISGHTALYWYRQSLGQGPEFLIYFQGTGAADDSGLPNDRFFAVRPEGSVSTLKIQRTERGDSAVYLCASSREKAARNTEAFFGQGTRLTVV.